One and the same sample provided the 2 T cell receptor beta chains below, sequenced in a study of read filtering for tumor transcriptome and immune sequencing. This library used roughly 400 ng RNA and molecular barcoded adaptors spanning alpha/delta and beta/gamma chains. One entry per CDR3 protein, called by TCRdb with MiXCR from the reads. The table records approximately 140,000 distinct CDR3 sequences, approximately 13% of them present only once. Sequencing was performed on a population of CD138-negative cells sorted from bone marrow. The receptors derive from a donor over 35 with multiple myeloma.

This clonotype was detected only a few times. Just one base apart from a much larger clone, this may be a read error. The J gene is TRBJ2-1, the V gene TRBV20-1; 13 nucleotides agree with TRBD2. This CDR3 comprises 17 residues. Looked up from germline, CDR1 is DFQATT and CDR2 is SNEGSKA (reference sequence). The CDR3 loop reads CSARDPLAGGPDNGQFF. The CDR3 DNA is TGCAGTGCTAGAGATCCACTAGCGGGAGGGCCGGACAATGGGCAGTTCTTC.

As for this clonotype: Since a much larger clone is just one base distant, this may be a read error. The V gene is TRBV7-2, the J gene TRBJ1-5; D uncertain. The germline gives CDR1 SGHTA, CDR2 FQGNSA. This CDR3 is 13 amino acids long. The CDR3 sequence: CACSSGNLQPQHF. As DNA, the CDR3 is TGTGCCTGCAGCTCTGGGAATCTTCAGCCCCAGCATTTT. Combining the CDR3 with reference TRBV7-2 and TRBJ1-5 gives the whole variable domain GAGVSQSPSNKVTEKGKDVELRCDPISGHTALYWYRQSLGQGLEFLIYFQGNSAPDKSGLPSDRFSAERTGGSVSTLTIQRTQQEDSAVYLCACSSGNLQPQHFGDGTRLSIL.